Listed below are T cell receptor beta chains from one sample, sequenced in a study of spatial heterogeneity in lung cancer. TCRdb redid the calling of the 5' RACE reads with MiXCR, one entry per CDR3 protein. Counted here are 48,000 or so distinct CDR3 sequences, roughly 5% occurring once; the ten biggest clones make up approximately 10%. The sequencing used PBMCs, collected at surgery. These receptors originate from a male donor with early-stage non-small cell lung cancer. The CDR3 runs from the conserved cysteine through the conserved F or W. A D gene is named only where the DNA matches it firmly. Expanded clones are given a class, and other clones once, few, many or no size at all.

TRBV11-2	TRBJ2-7	many	TRBD2	CASSLEAGDGYEQYF	TGTGCCAGCAGCTTAGAGGCGGGAGATGGCTACGAGCAGTACTTC
TRBV27	TRBJ2-7	many	TRBD2	CASGRGKPYEQYF	TGTGCCAGCGGGAGGGGTAAGCCCTACGAGCAGTACTTC
TRBV23-1	TRBJ2-2	many	.	CASSQSGGELFF	TGCGCCAGCAGTCAATCTGGCGGGGAGCTGTTTTTT
TRBV27	TRBJ2-6	many	.	CASSSPSRGANVLTF	TGTGCCAGCAGCAGTCCTTCAAGGGGGGCCAACGTCCTGACTTTC
TRBV20-1	TRBJ2-7	many	TRBD1	CSARAYMGRTGGYEQYF	TGCAGTGCTAGAGCATATATGGGGCGGACAGGGGGCTACGAGCAGTACTTC
TRBV19	TRBJ1-5	many	.	CASSIAGGNQPQHF	TGTGCCAGTAGTATCGCCGGCGGCAATCAGCCCCAGCATTTT
TRBV20-1	TRBJ2-7	many	.	CSAYLSGLGWKQYF	TGCAGTGCTTATCTGTCGGGACTTGGGTGGAAGCAGTACTTC
TRBV7-2	TRBJ2-7	many	TRBD2	CASSPVRLAGGPRGYEQYF	TGTGCCAGCAGCCCGGTCCGACTAGCGGGAGGCCCTAGGGGCTACGAGCAGTACTTC
TRBV24-1	TRBJ2-1	many	.	CATSAGSPPYNEQFF	TGTGCCACCAGTGCGGGGAGTCCCCCCTACAATGAGCAGTTCTTC
TRBV11-2	TRBJ2-1	.	TRBD2	CASSPWTSPGNEQFF	TGTGCCAGCAGCCCCTGGACTAGCCCGGGAAATGAGCAGTTCTTC
TRBV14	TRBJ2-1	many	TRBD2	CASSQDWGGRALEQFF	TGTGCCAGCAGCCAAGATTGGGGCGGGAGGGCCCTTGAGCAGTTCTTC
TRBV10-3	TRBJ1-1	many	TRBD1	CAISSTGGQPGGAFF	TGTGCCATCAGCTCTACAGGGGGACAACCCGGAGGAGCTTTCTTT
TRBV5-6	TRBJ1-1	many	.	CASSLYSREGTEAFF	TGTGCCAGCAGCTTGTACTCCAGGGAGGGGACTGAAGCTTTCTTT
TRBV20-1	TRBJ2-3	many	.	CSARDPTRGRVDTQYF	TGCAGTGCTAGAGACCCCACCCGCGGACGGGTAGATACGCAGTATTTT
TRBV12-3/TRBV12-4	TRBJ1-1	.	.	CASSLGSRTPEAFF	TGTGCCAGCAGTTTGGGGAGCAGGACTCCAGAAGCTTTCTTT
TRBV7-2	TRBJ2-3	many	.	CASGLSPGTDTQYF	TGTGCCTCAGGACTTTCCCCGGGCACAGATACGCAGTATTTT